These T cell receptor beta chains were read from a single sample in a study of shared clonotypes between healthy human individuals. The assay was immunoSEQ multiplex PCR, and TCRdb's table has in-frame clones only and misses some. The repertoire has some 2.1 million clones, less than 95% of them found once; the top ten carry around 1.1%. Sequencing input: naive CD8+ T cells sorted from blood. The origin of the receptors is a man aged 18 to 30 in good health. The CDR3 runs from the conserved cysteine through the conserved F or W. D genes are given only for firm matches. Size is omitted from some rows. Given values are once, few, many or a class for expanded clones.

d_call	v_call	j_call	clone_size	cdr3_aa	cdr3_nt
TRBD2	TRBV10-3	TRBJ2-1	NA	CAISETGLVNEQFF	TGTGCCATCAGTGAAACGGGACTAGTTAATGAGCAGTTCTTC
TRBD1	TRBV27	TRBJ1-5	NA	CASSLSGGGQPQHF	TGTGCCAGCAGTTTATCAGGGGGCGGGCAGCCCCAGCATTTT
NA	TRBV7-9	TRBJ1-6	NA	CASSLGYSYNSPLHF	TGTGCCAGCAGCTTAGGTTACAGCTATAATTCACCCCTCCACTTT
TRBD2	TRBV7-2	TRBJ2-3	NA	CASSFLAGVTDTQYF	TGTGCCAGCAGCTTTCTAGCGGGGGTCACAGATACGCAGTATTTT
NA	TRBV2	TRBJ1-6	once	CASSEERDFYNSPLHF	TGTGCCAGCAGTGAAGAAAGGGATTTCTATAATTCACCCCTCCACTTT
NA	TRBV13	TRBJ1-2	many	CASSLGATTPRYGYTF	TGTGCCAGCAGCTTAGGGGCGACGACTCCGAGATATGGCTACACCTTC
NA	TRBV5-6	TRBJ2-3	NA	CASSLGGVQDTQYF	TGTGCCAGCAGCTTGGGCGGGGTACAGGATACGCAGTATTTT
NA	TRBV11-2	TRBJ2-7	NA	CASSAVYYEQYF	TGTGCCAGCAGCGCCGTCTATTACGAGCAGTACTTC
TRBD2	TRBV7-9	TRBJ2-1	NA	CASSLTSGGYNEQFF	TGTGCCAGCAGCTTAACGAGCGGGGGCTACAATGAGCAGTTCTTC
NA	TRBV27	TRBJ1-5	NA	CASSPDPPSNQPQHF	TGTGCCAGCAGTCCCGACCCCCCCAGCAATCAGCCCCAGCATTTT
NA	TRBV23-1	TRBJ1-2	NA	CASSQSSSLRHYGYTF	TGCGCCAGCAGTCAATCATCCAGCCTGAGGCACTATGGCTACACCTTC
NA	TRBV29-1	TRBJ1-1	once	CSAEDREAFF	TGCAGCGCTGAAGACAGGGAAGCTTTCTTT
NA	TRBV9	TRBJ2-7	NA	CASSGLSYEQYF	TGTGCCAGCAGCGGTTTATCCTACGAGCAGTACTTC
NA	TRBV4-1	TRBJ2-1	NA	CASSQATVAYNEQFF	TGCGCCAGCAGCCAAGCTACTGTTGCCTACAATGAGCAGTTCTTC
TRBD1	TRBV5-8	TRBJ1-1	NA	CASPRQGTEAFF	TGTGCCAGCCCTCGACAGGGCACTGAAGCTTTCTTT
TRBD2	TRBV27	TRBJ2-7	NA	CASSLEASGKYEQYF	TGTGCCAGCAGTTTAGAGGCTAGCGGGAAATACGAGCAGTACTTC
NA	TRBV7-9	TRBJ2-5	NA	CASSFHRDSGETQYF	TGTGCCAGCAGCTTCCACCGGGACAGCGGGGAGACCCAGTACTTC
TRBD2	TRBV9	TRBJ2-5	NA	CASSVAGLVWETQYF	TGTGCCAGCAGCGTAGCGGGACTAGTGTGGGAGACCCAGTACTTC
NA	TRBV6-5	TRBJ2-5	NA	CASSYSFPGVEETQYF	TGTGCCAGCAGTTACTCGTTTCCAGGGGTGGAAGAGACCCAGTACTTC
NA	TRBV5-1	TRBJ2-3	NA	CASSFSGTSGTDTQYF	TGCGCCAGCAGCTTCTCGGGGACCTCGGGGACAGATACGCAGTATTTT
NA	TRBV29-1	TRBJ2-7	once	CSVIGQGGYEQYF	TGCAGCGTTATCGGGCAGGGAGGCTACGAGCAGTACTTC
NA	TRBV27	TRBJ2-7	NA	CASEGVHEQYF	TGTGCCAGCGAGGGGGTACACGAGCAGTACTTC
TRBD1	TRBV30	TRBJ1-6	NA	CAWNTGDSNSPLHF	TGTGCCTGGAACACAGGGGATTCAAATTCACCCCTCCACTTT
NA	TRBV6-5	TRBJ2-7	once	CASSSGLFAYEQYF	TGTGCCAGCAGCTCGGGCCTCTTCGCCTACGAGCAGTACTTC
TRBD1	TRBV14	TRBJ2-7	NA	CASSLSLTGGGEQYF	TGTGCCAGCAGCTTAAGCCTGACAGGGGGTGGCGAGCAGTACTTC
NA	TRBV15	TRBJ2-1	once	CATSRAVTGNEQFF	TGTGCCACCAGCAGAGCTGTAACAGGGAATGAGCAGTTCTTC
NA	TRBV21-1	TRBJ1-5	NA	CASSKGGTGDSVGNQPQHF	TGTGCCAGCAGCAAAGGCGGCACAGGGGATAGTGTGGGCAATCAGCCCCAGCATTTT
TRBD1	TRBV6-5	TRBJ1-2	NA	CASSYPRQGANYGYTF	TGTGCCAGCAGTTATCCGCGACAGGGCGCTAACTATGGCTACACCTTC
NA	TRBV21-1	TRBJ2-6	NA	CASSKEVGQLQAWANVLTF	TGTGCCAGCAGCAAAGAAGTCGGGCAGCTTCAAGCCTGGGCCAACGTCCTGACTTTC
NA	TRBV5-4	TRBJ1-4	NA	CASSLERGTEKLFF	TGTGCCAGCAGCTTGGAGAGGGGAACCGAAAAACTGTTTTTT
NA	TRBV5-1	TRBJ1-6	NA	CASSLGDNSPLHF	TGCGCCAGCAGCTTAGGAGATAATTCACCCCTCCACTTT
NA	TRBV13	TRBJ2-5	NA	CASQQGLETQYF	TGTGCCAGCCAACAGGGCTTAGAGACCCAGTACTTC
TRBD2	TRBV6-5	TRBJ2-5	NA	CASSTGTSGGETQYF	TGTGCCAGCAGTACCGGGACTAGCGGGGGCGAGACCCAGTACTTC
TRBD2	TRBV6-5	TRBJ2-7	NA	CASSLTGGTYEQYF	TGTGCCAGCAGTCTCACGGGGGGGACCTACGAGCAGTACTTC
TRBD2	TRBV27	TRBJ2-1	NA	CASSLGGGVVNEQFF	TGTGCCAGCAGTTTAGGCGGGGGGGTAGTCAATGAGCAGTTCTTC
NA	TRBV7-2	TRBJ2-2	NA	CASSWGTGELFF	TGTGCCAGCAGCTGGGGCACCGGGGAGCTGTTTTTT
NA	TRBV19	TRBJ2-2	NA	CASSYDSGELFF	TGTGCCAGTAGTTACGACAGCGGGGAGCTGTTTTTT
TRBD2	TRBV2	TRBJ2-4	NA	CASSEEAGLAGQNIQYF	TGTGCCAGCAGTGAAGAGGCAGGGCTAGCGGGGCAAAACATTCAGTACTTC
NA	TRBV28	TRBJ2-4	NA	CASSTLIGKNIQYF	TGTGCCAGCAGTACCCTAATAGGGAAAAACATTCAGTACTTC
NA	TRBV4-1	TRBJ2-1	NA	CASSQGGPGTVSYEQFF	TGCGCCAGCAGCCAAGGGGGGCCCGGGACTGTAAGCTATGAGCAGTTCTTC
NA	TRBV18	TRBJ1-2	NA	CASSPGPYPYGYTF	TGTGCCAGCTCACCAGGGCCGTACCCCTATGGCTACACCTTC
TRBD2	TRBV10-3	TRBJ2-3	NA	CAISESVLAGVGGKTDTQYF	TGTGCCATCAGTGAGTCGGTACTAGCGGGGGTTGGGGGAAAGACAGATACGCAGTATTTT
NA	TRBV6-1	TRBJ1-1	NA	CASSDMYTEAFF	TGTGCCAGCAGTGATATGTACACTGAAGCTTTCTTT
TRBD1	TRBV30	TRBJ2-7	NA	CAWSVDREFEQYF	TGTGCCTGGAGTGTCGACAGGGAATTCGAGCAGTACTTC
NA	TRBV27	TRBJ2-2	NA	CASRPRVDSSNTGELFF	TGTGCCAGCAGGCCTAGGGTGGACAGTTCGAACACCGGGGAGCTGTTTTTT
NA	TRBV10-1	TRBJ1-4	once	CASSATNEKLFF	TGCGCCAGCAGCGCAACTAATGAAAAACTGTTTTTT
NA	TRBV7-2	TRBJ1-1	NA	CASSFTGTSTEAFF	TGTGCCAGCAGCTTCACAGGGACGAGCACTGAAGCTTTCTTT
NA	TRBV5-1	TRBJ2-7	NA	CASSPTGSSYEQYF	TGCGCCAGCAGCCCCACAGGAAGCTCCTACGAGCAGTACTTC
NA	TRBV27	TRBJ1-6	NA	CASTLTGSNSPLHF	TGTGCCAGCACCCTAACAGGGTCTAATTCACCCCTCCACTTT
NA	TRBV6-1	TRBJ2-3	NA	CASSDVGVADTQYF	TGTGCCAGCAGTGATGTGGGGGTGGCAGATACGCAGTATTTT
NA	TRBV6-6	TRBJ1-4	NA	CASSYSGDWNEKLFF	TGTGCCAGCAGTTACTCCGGGGACTGGAATGAAAAACTGTTTTTT
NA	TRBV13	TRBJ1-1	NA	CASSLWGDSHTEAFF	TGTGCCAGCAGCTTATGGGGTGACAGTCACACTGAAGCTTTCTTT